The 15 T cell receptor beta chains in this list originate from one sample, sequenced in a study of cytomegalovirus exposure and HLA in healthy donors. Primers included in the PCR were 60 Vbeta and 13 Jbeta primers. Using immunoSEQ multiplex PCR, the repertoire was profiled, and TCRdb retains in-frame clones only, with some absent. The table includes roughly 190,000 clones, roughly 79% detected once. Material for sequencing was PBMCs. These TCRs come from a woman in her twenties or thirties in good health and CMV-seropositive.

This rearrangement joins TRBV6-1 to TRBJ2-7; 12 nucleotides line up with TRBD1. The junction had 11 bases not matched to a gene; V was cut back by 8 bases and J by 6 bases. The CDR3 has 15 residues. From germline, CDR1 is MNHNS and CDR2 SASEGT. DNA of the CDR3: TGTGCCAGCGGTGGGGGACAGGGGGCTGGGAGCGAGCAGTACTTC. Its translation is CASGGGQGAGSEQYF.

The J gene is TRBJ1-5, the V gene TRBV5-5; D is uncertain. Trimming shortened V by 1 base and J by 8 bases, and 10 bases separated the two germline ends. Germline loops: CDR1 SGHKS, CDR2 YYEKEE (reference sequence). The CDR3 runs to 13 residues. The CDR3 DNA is TGTGCCAGCAGCTTGAATCCCGGGGAGCCCCAGCATTTT. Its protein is CASSLNPGEPQHF.

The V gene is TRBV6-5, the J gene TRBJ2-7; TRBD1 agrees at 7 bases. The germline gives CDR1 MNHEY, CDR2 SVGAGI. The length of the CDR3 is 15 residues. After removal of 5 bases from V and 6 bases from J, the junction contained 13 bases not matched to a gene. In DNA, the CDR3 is TGTGCCAGCAGTCGAACCCGACAGGGCCCCGGCGAGCAGTACTTC. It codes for CASSRTRQGPGEQYF.

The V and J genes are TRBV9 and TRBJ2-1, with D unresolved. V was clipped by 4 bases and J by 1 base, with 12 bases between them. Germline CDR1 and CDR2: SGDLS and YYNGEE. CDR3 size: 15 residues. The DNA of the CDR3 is TGTGCCAGCAGCCCCGAACCGGGTTCCTACAATGAGCAGTTCTTC. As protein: CASSPEPGSYNEQFF.

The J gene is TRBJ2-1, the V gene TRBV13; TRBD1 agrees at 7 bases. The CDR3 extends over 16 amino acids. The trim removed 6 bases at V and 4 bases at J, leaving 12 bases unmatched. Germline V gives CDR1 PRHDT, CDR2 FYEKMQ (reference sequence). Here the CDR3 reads CASRETTGVGYNEQFF. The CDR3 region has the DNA TGTGCCAGCAGAGAAACTACAGGGGTTGGGTACAATGAGCAGTTCTTC. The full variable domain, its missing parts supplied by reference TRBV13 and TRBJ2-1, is AAGVIQSPRHLIKEKRETATLKCYPIPRHDTVYWYQQGPGQDPQFLISFYEKMQSDKGSIPDRFSAQQFSDYHSELNMSSLELGDSALYFCASRETTGVGYNEQFFGPGTRLTVL.

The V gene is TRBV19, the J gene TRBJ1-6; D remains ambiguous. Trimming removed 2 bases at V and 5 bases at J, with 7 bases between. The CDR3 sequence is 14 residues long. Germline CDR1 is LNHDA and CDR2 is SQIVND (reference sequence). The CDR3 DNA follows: TGTGCCAGTAGTATAACGGTGGATAATTCACCCCTCCACTTT. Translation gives CASSITVDNSPLHF.

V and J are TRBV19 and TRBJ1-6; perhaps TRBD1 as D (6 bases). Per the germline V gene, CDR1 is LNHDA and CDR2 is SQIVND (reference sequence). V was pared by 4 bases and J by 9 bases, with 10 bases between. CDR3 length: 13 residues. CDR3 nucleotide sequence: TGTGCCAGTAGTACCAAAGGGGGTTCACCCCTCCACTTT. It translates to CASSTKGGSPLHF.

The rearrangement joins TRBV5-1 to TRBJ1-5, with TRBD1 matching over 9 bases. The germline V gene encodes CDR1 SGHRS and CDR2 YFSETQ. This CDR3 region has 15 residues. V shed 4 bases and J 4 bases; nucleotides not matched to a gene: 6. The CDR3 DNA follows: TGCGCCAGCAGCCTATCCGGGACAGGGAATCAGCCCCAGCATTTT. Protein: CASSLSGTGNQPQHF.

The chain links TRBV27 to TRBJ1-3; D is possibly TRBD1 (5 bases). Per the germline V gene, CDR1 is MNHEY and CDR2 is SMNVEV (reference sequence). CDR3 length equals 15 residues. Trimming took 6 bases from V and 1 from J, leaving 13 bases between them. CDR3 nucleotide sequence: TGTGCCAGCAGCCCGAATAGACAGTCTGGAAACACCATATATTTT. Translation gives CASSPNRQSGNTIYF.

CDR3 nucleotides: TGTGCCAGCAGTTTAAACGGCTACAATGAGCAGTTCTTC. The encoded protein is CASSLNGYNEQFF. The V call is TRBV28, the J call TRBJ2-1; D is undetermined. Germline values: CDR1 MDHEN, CDR2 SYDVKM. The CDR3 extends over 13 amino acids. V shed 2 bases and J shed 3 bases, with 5 bases lying between them. Combining the CDR3 with reference TRBV28 and TRBJ2-1 gives the whole variable domain DVKVTQSSRYLVKRTGEKVFLECVQDMDHENMFWYRQDPGLGLRLIYFSYDVKMKEKGDIPEGYSVSREKKERFSLILESASTNQTSMYLCASSLNGYNEQFFGPGTRLTVL.

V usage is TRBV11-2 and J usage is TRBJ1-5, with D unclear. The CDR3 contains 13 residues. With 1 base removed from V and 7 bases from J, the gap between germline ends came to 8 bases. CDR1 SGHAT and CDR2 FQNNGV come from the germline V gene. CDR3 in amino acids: CASSLGWEQPQHF. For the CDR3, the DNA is TGTGCCAGCAGCTTAGGATGGGAGCAGCCCCAGCATTTT.

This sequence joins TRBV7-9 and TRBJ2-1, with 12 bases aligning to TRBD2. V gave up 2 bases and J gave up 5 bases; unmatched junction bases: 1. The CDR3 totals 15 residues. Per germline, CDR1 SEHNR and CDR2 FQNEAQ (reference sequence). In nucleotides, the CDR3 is TGTGCCAGCAGCTTAACTAGCGGGAGGAACAATGAGCAGTTCTTC. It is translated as CASSLTSGRNNEQFF.

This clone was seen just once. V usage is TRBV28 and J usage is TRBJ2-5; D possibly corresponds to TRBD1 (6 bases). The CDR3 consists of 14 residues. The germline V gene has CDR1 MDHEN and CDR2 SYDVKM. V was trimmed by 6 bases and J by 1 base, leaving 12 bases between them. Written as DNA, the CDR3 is TGTGCCAGCAGACCGATCAGGGGCCAAGAGACCCAGTACTTC. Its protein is CASRPIRGQETQYF.

The CDR3 sequence is CASSQDLQGLSGYGYTF. The CDR3 coding sequence is TGCGCCAGCAGCCAAGATCTTCAGGGCCTTTCAGGCTATGGCTACACCTTC. This chain connects TRBV4-3 to TRBJ1-2; a weak D match, TRBD1 (5 bases). This CDR3 is 17 amino acids long. Germline CDR1 and CDR2: LGHNA and YSLEER. V lost 0 bases to trimming and J lost 4 bases, with 18 bases between them.

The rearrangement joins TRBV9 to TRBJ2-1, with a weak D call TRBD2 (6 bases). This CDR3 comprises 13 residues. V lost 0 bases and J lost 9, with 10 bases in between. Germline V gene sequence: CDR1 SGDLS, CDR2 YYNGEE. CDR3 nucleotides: TGTGCCAGCAGCGTAGGAGGAGGGGTTGAGCAGTTCTTC. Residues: CASSVGGGVEQFF.